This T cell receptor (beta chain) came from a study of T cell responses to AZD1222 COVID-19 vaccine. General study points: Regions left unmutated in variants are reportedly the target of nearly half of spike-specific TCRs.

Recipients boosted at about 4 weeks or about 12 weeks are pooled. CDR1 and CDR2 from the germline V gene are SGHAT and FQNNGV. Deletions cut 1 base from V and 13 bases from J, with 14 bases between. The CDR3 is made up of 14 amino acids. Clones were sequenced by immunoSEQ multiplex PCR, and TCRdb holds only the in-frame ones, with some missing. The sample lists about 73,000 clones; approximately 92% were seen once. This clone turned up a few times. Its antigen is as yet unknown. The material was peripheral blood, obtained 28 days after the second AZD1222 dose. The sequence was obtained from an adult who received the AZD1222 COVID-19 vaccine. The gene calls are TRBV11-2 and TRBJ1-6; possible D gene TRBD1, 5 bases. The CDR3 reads CASSLAPHGTPLHF. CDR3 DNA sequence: TGTGCCAGCAGCTTAGCCCCACACGGGACCCCCCTCCACTTT.